The 5 T cell receptor beta chains below all came from one sample that was sequenced in a study of T cell changes during pregnancy in multiple sclerosis. Profiled with immunoSEQ multiplex PCR; TCRdb holds only in-frame clones, not every one. The sample lists 70,000 to 75,000 clones; roughly 89% were seen once. Sample: peripheral blood, taken in the second trimester of pregnancy. All receptors come from a female donor with multiple sclerosis, enrolled in a pregnancy study.

A few counts support this clone. V and J are TRBV6-1 and TRBJ1-5; tentative D call: TRBD1 (5 bases). The V gene lost 10 bases and the J gene lost 7 bases, with 17 bases spanning the gap. The CDR3 runs to 13 residues. Germline V gives CDR1 MNHNS, CDR2 SASEGT. The CDR3 protein is CATTDGGEQPQHF. The DNA of the CDR3 is TGTGCCACCACAGATGGGGGGGAACAGCCCCAGCATTTT.

The rearrangement links TRBV6-5 to TRBJ2-2; 8 bases are a match to TRBD1. Germline trimming cut 5 bases from V and 7 bases from J; bases unmatched to any gene: 9. Germline values: CDR1 MNHEY, CDR2 SVGAGI. This CDR3 has 15 residues. CDR3 region: CASSPTGEVGGELFF. In nucleotides, the CDR3 is TGTGCCAGCAGTCCGACAGGGGAGGTTGGCGGGGAGCTGTTTTTT.

This sequence joins TRBV27 and TRBJ1-6; D call uncertain. Germline CDR1 is MNHEY and CDR2 is SMNVEV (reference sequence). V lost 3 bases, J lost 8 bases, and 8 bases lay in between. The CDR3 contains 13 residues. DNA of the CDR3: TGTGCCAGCAGTTTGGACTTTCATTCACCCCTCCACTTT. As protein: CASSLDFHSPLHF.

This clone has a single count. The gene calls are TRBV7-2 and TRBJ2-1, with TRBD1 matching over 8 bases. The germline gives CDR1 SGHTA, CDR2 FQGNSA. The CDR3 has 15 residues. Germline trimming cut 6 bases from V and 3 bases from J; bases unmatched to any gene: 7. The CDR3 DNA follows: TGTGCCAGCAGACTGGACAGGGAAGGCTACAATGAGCAGTTCTTC. Protein: CASRLDREGYNEQFF.

The chain is built from TRBV7-9 and TRBJ2-1, with 7 bases fitting TRBD1. Germline CDR1 reads SEHNR; CDR2 reads FQNEAQ (reference sequence). The CDR3 is 15 amino acids. V lost 1 base, J lost 4 bases, and 4 bases stayed unmatched. CDR3 amino acids: CASSLGDRAYNEQFF. The DNA for the CDR3 is TGTGCCAGCAGCTTAGGCGACAGGGCTTACAATGAGCAGTTCTTC.